This T cell receptor beta chain was recovered during a study of CD8 T cells in ankylosing spondylitis. V shed 8 bases and J shed 4 bases, with 21 bases lying between them. Germline V gene lookup returns CDR1 SGHTA and CDR2 FQGNSA. The CDR3 covers 16 residues. TCRdb analysed the 5' RACE reads with MiXCR anew, one entry per CDR3 protein. The table lists some 840,000 distinct CDR3 sequences, roughly 10% of them singletons, with approximately 0.46% in the top ten. Study observations and caveats: Certain motif variants had earlier been reported in reactive arthritis synovial fluid and blood. It was reported that disease-linked clones were significantly enriched in matched ankylosing spondylitis synovial fluid. Several highly homologous variants made up a TCR beta motif, and this motif appeared characteristic of ankylosing spondylitis blood.

On this clonotype: What it binds is unknown.

This rearrangement joins TRBV7-2 to TRBJ2-1, with a possible D match to TRBD2 (6 bases). Sequenced material: blood, either unsorted or a sorted T cell fraction (not recorded which). This receptor was obtained from a male donor with ankylosing spondylitis. The CDR3 region is CASHREVAELYNEQFF. CDR3 coding DNA: TGTGCCAGCCACCGGGAAGTAGCGGAGCTATACAATGAGCAGTTCTTC.